What follows are 31 T cell receptor beta chains derived from one specimen sequenced in a study of spatial heterogeneity in lung cancer (dated by TCRdb to about 2019). The time point label, read with the paper, signifies: blood at routine non-recurrence follow-up after resection. Library prep was done by 5' RACE. The instrument given in TCRdb is NextSeq 500. The raw public reads went through TCRdb reprocessing: fastp at Q25, MiXCR clone calling, in-frame beta chains kept. Under each unique CDR3 protein, matching rows form one entry showing the most common genes and DNA. In this sample the table shows around 20,000 distinct CDR3 sequences, more than 8% of which occur a single time. The ten largest clones represent under 25% of the sample. The specimen comprised PBMCs, sampled at follow-up. The receptors come from a male donor with early-stage non-small cell lung cancer.

This clonotype is categorized as medium-sized (0.01 to 0.1%). This chain connects TRBV29-1 to TRBJ1-2; D might be TRBD1 (6 bases). This CDR3 spans 13 amino acids. The germline V gene encodes CDR1 SQVTM and CDR2 ANQGSEA. V was cut by 1 base and J by 8 bases, with 14 bases left in between. The chain's CDR3 is CSVEGTEIMGYTF. CDR3 in DNA: TGCAGCGTTGAAGGGACAGAAATTATGGGCTACACCTTC.

This clonotype was observed at least ten times. The genes are TRBV5-1 and TRBJ2-4; 11 positions agree with TRBD2. The germline V gene has CDR1 SGHRS and CDR2 YFSETQ. The J segment lost 7 bases and the V segment lost 4 bases, leaving 10 bases of the junction unmatched. The CDR3 totals 16 residues. CDR3 bases: TGCGCCAGCAGCCCAGTAACTAGCGGGAGACTCAACATTCAGTACTTC. Its translation is CASSPVTSGRLNIQYF. The full variable domain, its missing parts supplied by reference TRBV5-1 and TRBJ2-4, is KAGVTQTPRYLIKTRGQQVTLSCSPISGHRSVSWYQQTPGQGLQFLFEYFSETQRNKGNFPGRFSGRQFSNSRSEMNVSTLELGDSALYLCASSPVTSGRLNIQYFGAGTRLSVL.

The chain uses TRBV20-1 and TRBJ2-1; 13 nucleotides align to TRBD2. Germline assignment: CDR1 DFQATT and CDR2 SNEGSKA (reference sequence). V trimming: 0 bases; J trimming: 5 bases; junction bases outside the gene matches: 4. CDR3 size: 16 residues. The CDR3 bases are TGCAGTGCTAGAGAACCGGGACTAGCGGGAAACAATGAGCAGTTCTTC. This translates into CSAREPGLAGNNEQFF.

This clonotype was recorded at least ten times. The genes are TRBV20-1 and TRBJ1-1, with 10 bases matching TRBD1. The CDR3 is 15 residues long. Germline CDR1 DFQATT, CDR2 SNEGSKA (reference sequence). The CDR3 here is CRPRDRGGWRTEAFF. The CDR3 bases are TGCAGGCCGCGGGACAGGGGTGGATGGCGGACTGAAGCTTTCTTT.

In its sample, this clonotype was seen a few times. Here the CDR3 DNA reads TGTGCCAGCAGTGAAGGGACGGTGAACTATGGCTACACCTTC. This sequence encodes CASSEGTVNYGYTF. This chain connects TRBV6-1 to TRBJ1-2; D remains ambiguous. Trimming shortened V by 1 base and J by 2 bases, and 8 bases separated the two germline ends. CDR3 length: 14 residues. Germline loops: CDR1 MNHNS, CDR2 SASEGT.

This clonotype occurred many times. V and J are TRBV28 and TRBJ1-4; 8 bases line up with TRBD1. J gave up 4 bases and V 6 bases, and 4 bases lay outside the gene matches. The CDR3 is 14 amino acids. Germline V gene lookup returns CDR1 MDHEN and CDR2 SYDVKM. CDR3 sequence: CASRLQGDNEKLFF. The CDR3 region has the DNA TGTGCCAGCAGATTACAGGGGGATAATGAAAAACTGTTTTTT.

This clonotype was observed at least ten times. V and J are TRBV28 and TRBJ2-7; possible D gene TRBD1, 5 bases. Trimming pared 6 bases from V and 3 bases from J, leaving 24 bases between. Looked up from germline, CDR1 is MDHEN and CDR2 is SYDVKM. CDR3 size: 17 residues. In nucleotides, the CDR3 is TGTGCCAGCAGGAGGACACCTTCCTTCGCGGTGCACTACGAGCAGTACTTC. It encodes CASRRTPSFAVHYEQYF.

This clonotype was seen many times. The rearrangement links TRBV6-1 to TRBJ1-5; D is uncertain. The CDR3 contains 11 residues. The germline V gene has CDR1 MNHNS and CDR2 SASEGT. V was clipped by 4 bases and J by 11 bases, with 9 bases between them. CDR3 in DNA: TGTGCCAGCAGTGGGGCCCTGGCCCAGCATTTT. Protein sequence: CASSGALAQHF.

This clonotype appeared many times. The CDR3 nucleotides are TGTGCCATCAGTGAGACTAGCGGGGGCACAGTGGGGTACAATGAGCAGTTCTTC. It specifies CAISETSGGTVGYNEQFF. V and J are TRBV10-3 and TRBJ2-1, with 11 bases matching TRBD2. The CDR3 spans 18 residues. The V segment lost 2 bases and the J segment 4 bases; nucleotides outside the gene matches: 10. Looked up from germline, CDR1 is ENHRY and CDR2 is SYGVKD.

This chain uses TRBV20-1 with TRBJ2-5; 8 bases map to TRBD1. The CDR3 loop spans 12 amino acids. The V gene's germline CDR1 is DFQATT and CDR2 SNEGSKA (reference sequence). The V and J ends lost 3 bases and 4 bases, in that order; junction bases with no gene match: 1. CDR3 nucleotide sequence: TGCAGTGCTAGTGACAGGGGAGAGACCCAGTACTTC. It specifies CSASDRGETQYF.

On this clonotype: Being one base from a much bigger clone, this may be a read error. V is TRBV7-2 and J is TRBJ2-2, with D possibly called TRBD1 or TRBD2 (6 bases each). Trimming removed 5 bases at V and 5 bases at J, with 12 bases between. The CDR3 sequence is 14 residues long. The germline V gene has CDR1 SGHTA and CDR2 FQGNSA. The CDR3 spells CASSLWGATGELFF. CDR3 DNA sequence: TGTGCCAGCAGCCTATGGGGGGCTACCGGGGAGCTGTTTTTT.

In this sample, this clonotype is medium-sized (0.01 to 0.1%). The chain employs TRBV7-9 and TRBJ1-5, with 8 positions matching TRBD1. CDR1 is SEHNR, CDR2 FQNEAQ, per germline (reference sequence). This CDR3 region has 15 residues. J lost 3 bases, V lost 5 bases, and 6 bases had no gene match. The CDR3 protein is CASSPTTGDNQPQHF. In DNA, the CDR3 is TGTGCCAGCAGCCCCACGACAGGGGACAATCAGCCCCAGCATTTT.

This clonotype has just a few counts. CDR3 nucleotide sequence: TGTGCCAGCAGTTTGGATAGCGGAACCTACGAGCAGTACTTC. Its protein product is CASSLDSGTYEQYF. J is TRBJ2-7 and V is TRBV28; D may be TRBD2 (6 bases). Trimming took off 3 bases at V and 2 bases at J, with 11 bases between the two ends. The germline gives CDR1 MDHEN, CDR2 SYDVKM. The CDR3 is made up of 14 amino acids. Filled out from reference TRBV28 and TRBJ2-7, the complete variable domain reads DVKVTQSSRYLVKRTGEKVFLECVQDMDHENMFWYRQDPGLGLRLIYFSYDVKMKEKGDIPEGYSVSREKKERFSLILESASTNQTSMYLCASSLDSGTYEQYFGPGTRLTVT.

The table lists this clonotype with many counts. The V gene is TRBV4-3, the J gene TRBJ2-1, with 11 bases aligning to TRBD2. This CDR3 region has 16 residues. Germline CDR1 LGHNA, CDR2 YSLEER. The trim removed 3 bases at V and 6 bases at J, leaving 7 bases unmatched. The CDR3 DNA sequence: TGCGCCAGCAGCCAGAGTAGCGGGGGGGCCTCCAATGAGCAGTTCTTC. Its protein product is CASSQSSGGASNEQFF.

The rearrangement uses TRBV7-2 and TRBJ2-2; D unclear. CDR3 length equals 13 residues. V was trimmed by 4 bases and J by 6 bases, leaving 9 bases between them. Germline lookup yields CDR1 SGHTA and CDR2 FQGNSA. Here the CDR3 reads CASSSWSAGELFF. The CDR3 DNA reads as TGTGCCAGCAGCTCTTGGAGCGCCGGGGAGCTGTTTTTT.

This clonotype was seen ten or more times. The chain recombines TRBV28 with TRBJ2-2, with no clear D. V lost 3 bases to trimming and J lost 4 bases, with 9 bases between them. CDR1 and CDR2 (germline): MDHEN, SYDVKM. The CDR3 has 14 residues. CDR3 sequence (DNA): TGTGCCAGCAGTTTCCCCCCGGTCACCGGGGAGCTGTTTTTT. This translates into CASSFPPVTGELFF.

In its sample, this clonotype was seen many times. Here the CDR3 reads CSVEVADSYEQYF. The CDR3 DNA reads TGCAGCGTTGAAGTTGCGGACAGCTACGAGCAGTACTTC. This chain connects TRBV29-1 to TRBJ2-7, with a possible D match to TRBD1 (6 bases). Germline V gene lookup returns CDR1 SQVTM and CDR2 ANQGSEA. CDR3 length equals 13 residues. V was cut by 1 base and J by 3 bases, with 10 bases left in between.

In DNA form, the CDR3 reads TGTGCCAGCAGCCCCCTTACAGGTCCCTACGAGCAGTACTTC. It encodes CASSPLTGPYEQYF. The gene calls are TRBV21-1 and TRBJ2-7; TRBD1 reflects the table's D call only, with no check against the DNA. TRBV21-1 counts as a pseudogene. The CDR3 covers 14 residues.

This chain links TRBV7-9 with TRBJ2-1, with 8 bases matching TRBD2. The junction had 3 bases not matched to a gene; V was cut back by 3 bases and J by 8 bases. Germline V gene sequence: CDR1 SEHNR, CDR2 FQNEAQ (reference sequence). There are 13 residues in the CDR3. The CDR3 here is CASSFSGNYEQFF. The CDR3, as DNA: TGTGCCAGCAGCTTTAGCGGGAACTATGAGCAGTTCTTC.

The chain links TRBV5-6 to TRBJ2-2; 10 bases map to TRBD2. The germline CDR1 and CDR2 sequences are SGHDT and YYEEEE. CDR3 length: 15 amino acids. V was clipped by 0 bases and J by 6 bases; unmatched bases: 2. CDR3 amino acids: CASSLGLAGAGELFF. For the CDR3, the DNA is TGTGCCAGCAGCTTGGGACTAGCGGGTGCCGGGGAGCTGTTTTTT.

The chain carries TRBV12-3 or TRBV12-4 and TRBJ2-7; D is uncertain. V lost 4 bases and J 2 bases, leaving 6 bases between the germline ends. There are 12 residues in the CDR3. The CDR3 DNA reads TGTGCCAGCAGTTCGTCCCCCTACGAGCAGTACTTC. Encoded protein: CASSSSPYEQYF.

In its sample, this clonotype was seen many times. The chain employs TRBV2 and TRBJ2-7, with D unclear. CDR3 size: 14 residues. Trimming took 1 base from V and 5 from J, leaving 12 bases between them. Germline loops: CDR1 SNHLY, CDR2 FYNNEI. In DNA form, the CDR3 reads TGTGCCAGCAGTGAAGGCCGCATTGGGAACGAGCAGTACTTC. Translating gives CASSEGRIGNEQYF.

At least ten counts were recorded for this clonotype. V gene TRBV7-2 combines with J gene TRBJ2-3; 7 bases are a match to TRBD2. The germline V gene has CDR1 SGHTA and CDR2 FQGNSA. J lost 3 bases, V lost 7 bases, and 13 bases had no gene match. This CDR3 is built from 16 residues. The CDR3 nucleotides read TGTGCCAGCACTCGAATGGGGAGGGGAGGAACAGATACGCAGTATTTT. This codes for CASTRMGRGGTDTQYF.

This clonotype was recorded at least ten times. The rearrangement uses TRBV21-1 and TRBJ2-1; TRBD2 is the table's D call and was not checked against the DNA. TRBV21-1 is a recognized pseudogene. The CDR3 contains 14 residues. The CDR3 DNA follows: TGTGCCAGCAGCGGACTAGCGGGGGGGAGTGAGCAGTTCTTC. Translating gives CASSGLAGGSEQFF.

This clonotype came up many times. This chain connects TRBV4-1 to TRBJ2-5, with 7 bases identical to TRBD2. V gave up 1 base and J gave up 1 base; unmatched junction bases: 9. Looked up from germline, CDR1 is MGHRA and CDR2 is YSYEKL. The CDR3 has 17 amino acids. The CDR3: CASSQGPPRGSQETQYF. As DNA, the CDR3 is TGCGCCAGCAGCCAAGGTCCCCCGCGGGGGAGCCAAGAGACCCAGTACTTC.

This clonotype was seen at least ten times. The chain joins TRBV6-4 to TRBJ1-1, with D unclear. Trimming stripped 3 bases from V and 1 base from J, with 6 bases between. Germline CDR1 is MRHNA and CDR2 is SNTAGT. This CDR3 contains 13 residues. CDR3: CASSERENTEAFF. The CDR3, as DNA: TGTGCCAGCAGTGAAAGGGAGAACACTGAAGCTTTCTTT.

This clonotype occurred many times. V is TRBV7-9 and J is TRBJ2-1; 9 bases match TRBD2. This CDR3 contains 15 residues. The J segment lost 8 bases and the V segment lost 5 bases, leaving 10 bases of the junction unmatched. Per the germline V gene, CDR1 is SEHNR and CDR2 is FQNEAQ (reference sequence). The CDR3 sequence: CASSRSGTSWDEQFF. The CDR3 coding sequence is TGTGCCAGCAGCCGGTCCGGGACTAGCTGGGATGAGCAGTTCTTC.

The chain employs TRBV10-3 and TRBJ2-7, with 9 positions matching TRBD1. Trimming took 6 bases from V and 2 from J; bases not matched to a gene: 5. CDR1 is ENHRY and CDR2 is SYGVKD in the germline V gene. CDR3 length equals 14 residues. CDR3: CAIRAQGAPYEQYF. DNA for the CDR3: TGTGCCATCAGGGCACAGGGGGCGCCCTACGAGCAGTACTTC.

Note on this clonotype: Since a much larger clone is just one base distant, this may be a read error. The V and J genes are TRBV7-2 and TRBJ1-1, with 8 bases fitting TRBD1. CDR3 length: 14 amino acids. Germline CDR1 SGHTA, CDR2 FQGNSA. The CDR3 nucleotides are TGTGCCAGCAGCTTAGGACAGGGGTACACTAAAGCTTTCTTT. This gives the protein CASSLGQGYTKAFF.

There are many counts of this clonotype. The chain recombines TRBV20-1 with TRBJ2-1; 10 bases are shared with TRBD1. CDR1 and CDR2 from the germline V gene are DFQATT and SNEGSKA (reference sequence). The CDR3 sequence is 19 residues long. After removal of 3 bases from V and 0 bases from J, the junction contained 14 bases not matched to a gene. The chain's CDR3 is CSASGAGTGVSFSYNEQFF. CDR3 DNA sequence: TGCAGTGCTAGTGGAGCCGGGACAGGGGTCTCTTTCTCCTACAATGAGCAGTTCTTC.

Ten or more counts support this clonotype. This chain connects TRBV13 to TRBJ2-5; D uncertain. Trimming took off 1 base at V and 1 base at J, with 7 bases between the two ends. This CDR3 is built from 14 residues. Germline-derived CDR1 and CDR2 are PRHDT and FYEKMQ (reference sequence). The CDR3 loop is CASSLEGSQETQYF. The CDR3 region has the DNA TGTGCCAGCAGCTTAGAAGGCAGCCAAGAGACCCAGTACTTC.